Following are 17 T cell receptor beta chains from one sample sequenced in a study of tissue T cells after allogeneic stem cell transplantation. Time point meaning: mouse harvest day 7 after allogeneic transplant. Each mouse received 10^7 T-cell-depleted marrow cells plus 10^6 splenic CD5+ T cells by tail vein. The method was immunoSEQ multiplex PCR; TCRdb's version includes in-frame clones alone and lacks a portion of them. The sample carries nearly 4,000 clones, approximately 46% recorded once. Sequenced material: gut tissue. The origin of the receptors is a female BALB/c mouse given C57BL/6 T cells with graft-versus-host disease after an allogeneic hematopoietic cell transplant.

This clone turned up a few times. Any gene name here is a mouse gene name. Incomplete CDR3 DNA: TGTGCCAGCAGCTTAGACAGCTCCTATGAACAGTAC. Its translation is CASSLDSSYEQY. The whole CDR3 protein is CASSLDSSYEQYF. This sequence joins TRBV3 and TRBJ2-7; D call uncertain. The read falls 1 residue short of the CDR3 end, and the missing part is taken from the germline J gene. This CDR3 is built from 13 residues. V lost 1 base, J lost 0 bases, and 4 bases lay in between. CDR1 SNHLY and CDR2 FYNGKV come from the germline V gene (reference sequence).

About this clone itself: Gene names and germline refer to mouse. The read finishes 1 residue shy of the CDR3 end, and the germline J gene is used to complete it. The identical CDR3 is also encoded by other nucleotide sequences in the sample. The J gene is TRBJ2-4, the V gene TRBV26; D gene uncertain. There are 13 residues in the CDR3. The germline V gene encodes CDR1 KGHPV and CDR2 FQNQEV (reference sequence). V lost 6 bases and J lost 0, with 7 bases in between. The CDR3 bases that were read are TGTGCCAGCAGCCCGAATAGTCAAAACACCTTGTAC. This translates into CASSPNSQNTLY. The whole CDR3 protein is CASSPNSQNTLYF.

About this clone: Mouse germline and gene names are used. The read terminates 1 residue before the CDR3 end, so the remaining end is supplied by the germline J gene. V gene TRBV26 combines with J gene TRBJ2-4; TRBD1 matches at 7 bases. This CDR3 spans 13 amino acids. The V segment lost 5 bases and the J segment 7 bases; nucleotides outside the gene matches: 6. CDR1 and CDR2 (germline): KGHPV, FQNQEV (reference sequence). The DNA read from the CDR3 is TGTGCCAGCAGTACAGGGGTTGGGGACACCTTGTAC. Its protein is CASSTGVGDTLY. The complete CDR3 protein is CASSTGVGDTLYF.

Concerning this clone: Germline and genes: mouse. The sequence runs out 1 residue before the end of the CDR3; the remainder is reconstructed from the germline J gene. The rearrangement links TRBV26 to TRBJ1-1; D gene uncertain. Trimming cost V 2 bases and J 7 bases, with 5 bases left between them. The CDR3 runs to 11 residues. Germline CDR1 is KGHPV and CDR2 is FQNQEV (reference sequence). The CDR3 sequence: CASSLRGEVFF. The CDR3 DNA, read in part, is TGTGCCAGCAGTCTGCGGGGAGAAGTCTTC.

This clone occurred a few times. The gene names given are mouse names. The DNA ends 1 residue before the CDR3 does, and the rest of the CDR3 is filled in from the germline J gene. The J gene is TRBJ1-4, the V gene TRBV29; maybe TRBD1 (6 bases). The CDR3 loop spans 14 amino acids. The V end lost 3 bases, the J end lost 5 bases, and 10 bases lay between the germline ends. CDR1 MSHET and CDR2 SYDVDS come from the germline V gene. This chain's CDR3 is CASSFWQGNERLFF. CDR3 DNA, as far as it was read: TGTGCTAGCAGTTTTTGGCAGGGGAACGAAAGATTATTT.

Comment on this clone: Gene names follow the mouse nomenclature. The read terminates 1 residue before the CDR3 end, so the remaining end is supplied by the germline J gene. The chain employs TRBV15 and TRBJ2-5; D assignment may be TRBD1 or TRBD2 (5 bases each). Trimming took off 5 bases at V and 5 bases at J, with 5 bases between the two ends. CDR1 is SGHND, CDR2 FRSKSL, per germline. This CDR3 contains 11 residues. The CDR3 DNA, read in part, is TGTGCCAGCAGTGGGGGAGACACCCAGTAC. Protein sequence: CASSGGDTQY. The complete CDR3 protein is CASSGGDTQYF. Variable domain in full (rest from reference TRBV15 and TRBJ2-5): DAGVTQTPRHEVAEKGQTIILKCEPVSGHNDLFWYRQTKIQGLELLSYFRSKSLMEDGGAFKDRFKAEMLNSSFSTLKIQPTEPKDSAVYLCASSGGDTQYFGPGTRLLVL.

Points on this clone: Gene names are mouse gene names. The CDR3 end falls 1 residue outside the read, so it is completed with the germline J gene. The V gene is TRBV20, the J gene TRBJ2-2; possibly TRBD1 for D (6 bases). Trimming took 2 bases from V and 0 from J, leaving 10 bases between them. CDR1 and CDR2 from the germline V gene are GFQATS and STVNSAI. The CDR3 runs to 15 residues. CDR3: CGARTGTTNTGQLYF. Partial CDR3 DNA: TGTGGTGCTAGGACCGGGACAACAAACACCGGGCAGCTCTAC.

For this clone: Gene names denote mouse genes. The read halts 1 residue ahead of the CDR3 end, with the missing end drawn from the germline J gene. The J gene is TRBJ2-2, the V gene TRBV31; 7 nucleotides match TRBD2. The CDR3 runs 16 residues. Germline CDR1 and CDR2: GKSSPN and SITVG. V shed 0 bases, J shed 0 bases, and the junction held 4 bases outside the gene matches. CDR3 DNA, as far as it was read: TGTGCCTGGAGTCTAGGGCTGGGGGCAAACACCGGGCAGCTCTAC. It codes for CAWSLGLGANTGQLY. From start to end, the CDR3 is CAWSLGLGANTGQLYF.

By share, this clone ranks as medium-sized. Mouse germline and gene names are used. The read falls 1 residue short of the CDR3 end, and the missing part is taken from the germline J gene. The chain joins TRBV12-2 to TRBJ2-1; no clear D gene. Germline-derived CDR1 and CDR2 are SGHLS and HYDKME. The V gene lost 4 bases and the J gene lost 6 bases, with 9 bases spanning the gap. CDR3 size: 12 residues. The CDR3 bases that were read are TGTGCCAGCTCCCCCGAGGTTGCTGAGCAGTTC. Translated, it gives CASSPEVAEQF. The entire CDR3 is CASSPEVAEQFF.

With regard to this clone: Gene names are mouse gene names. The CDR3 loop reads CASSYSWGGNEQYF. CDR3 DNA, as far as it was read: TGTGCCAGCTCTTATTCTTGGGGGGGAAATGAACAGTAC. The chain uses TRBV12-1 and TRBJ2-7; 8 bases agree with TRBD2. The read finishes 1 residue shy of the CDR3 end, and the germline J gene is used to complete it. Germline V gives CDR1 SGHSN, CDR2 HYEKVE. With V trimmed by 3 bases and J by 5 bases, 8 bases remained unmatched. This CDR3 has 14 amino acids.

On this clone: Each gene name is a mouse one. Sequencing ends 1 residue short of the CDR3 end; the germline J gene provides the rest. The V gene is TRBV3, the J gene TRBJ2-7; 10 bases align to TRBD2. With 4 bases clipped from V and 4 bases from J, the junction kept 4 bases outside the gene matches. CDR3 length: 14 residues. From germline, CDR1 is SNHLY and CDR2 FYNGKV (reference sequence). The CDR3 bases that were read are TGTGCCAGCAGCTCCAACTGGGGGGGGTATGAACAGTAC. This codes for CASSSNWGGYEQY. The full CDR3 protein reads CASSSNWGGYEQYF.

This clone was seen only a few times. Gene names refer to mouse genes. The DNA read from the CDR3 is TGCTCCAGCACGACCAGGGGAGGGGGCTATGCTGAGCAGTTC. It specifies CSSTTRGGGYAEQF. The CDR3 as a whole reads CSSTTRGGGYAEQFF. The chain carries TRBV23 and TRBJ2-1; the table's TRBD1 call for D was not verified on the DNA. Read data end 1 residue before the CDR3 end; the end is taken from the germline J gene. This CDR3 has 15 residues. Germline V lookup: CDR1 KGHTA, CDR2 FQNQQP.

Turning to this clone: Mouse gene names apply. The read stops 1 residue short of the end of the CDR3; the missing end is completed from the germline J gene. The genes are TRBV13-1 and TRBJ2-7; 10 nucleotides line up with TRBD2. V shed 0 bases and J 6 bases; nucleotides not matched to a gene: 6. Germline CDR1 reads NSHNY; CDR2 reads SYGAGN. The CDR3 extends over 15 amino acids. The CDR3 loop reads CASSDGWGGASEQYF. CDR3 DNA (partial): TGTGCCAGCAGTGATGGCTGGGGGGGCGCTAGTGAACAGTAC.

To note about this clone: Gene names are mouse gene names. The CDR3 end lies 1 residue beyond the end of the read and is filled in from the germline J gene. This chain links TRBV19 with TRBJ2-2, with 8 bases that match TRBD2. CDR1 and CDR2 from the germline V gene are FNHDT and SITEND (reference sequence). This CDR3 region has 15 residues. V gave up 7 bases and J gave up 0 bases; unmatched junction bases: 5. The CDR3 DNA, read in part, is TGTGCCAGCGCCGACTGGGGAGCAAACACCGGGCAGCTCTAC. Residues: CASADWGANTGQLY. The whole CDR3 region reads CASADWGANTGQLYF.

Turning to this clone: Genes and germline come from the mouse. CDR3 bases read: TGTGCCAGCAGCTCGGGACAGCAAAACACCTTGTAC. The encoded protein is CASSSGQQNTLY. The whole CDR3 sequence reads CASSSGQQNTLYF. J is TRBJ2-4 and V is TRBV3; the match to TRBD1 covers 7 bases. The read finishes 1 residue shy of the CDR3 end, and the germline J gene is used to complete it. Trimming at V came to 4 bases and at J to 3 bases, leaving 1 base not matched to a gene. CDR1 is SNHLY, CDR2 FYNGKV, per germline (reference sequence). The CDR3 extends over 13 amino acids.

This clone has a single count. Genes and germline come from the mouse. The sequenced part of the CDR3 DNA is TGTGCCAGCAGCCCGACAGGGGCTAGTCAAAACACCTTGTAC. Translation gives CASSPTGASQNTLY. The CDR3, in full, reads CASSPTGASQNTLYF. The chain uses TRBV14 and TRBJ2-4, with 8 bases aligning to TRBD1. The CDR3 end falls 1 residue outside the read, so it is completed with the germline J gene. V trimming: 5 bases; J trimming: 0 bases; junction bases outside the gene matches: 5. Germline V gene sequence: CDR1 SGHDT, CDR2 FRDEAV. The CDR3 is 15 amino acids.

On this clone: The listed genes are named as in mouse. The read is 1 residue too short to cover the CDR3 end, so that end is filled in from the germline J gene. J is TRBJ2-5 and V is TRBV13-2; TRBD2 matches at 9 bases. Germline CDR1 is NNHNN and CDR2 is SYGAGS (reference sequence). Unmatched junction bases numbered 2, after V lost 2 bases and J lost 4 bases. This CDR3 has 14 residues. The CDR3 bases that were read are TGTGCCAGCGGTGAGAGACTGGGGGAAGACACCCAGTAC. Its protein is CASGERLGEDTQY. The CDR3 in full is CASGERLGEDTQYF.